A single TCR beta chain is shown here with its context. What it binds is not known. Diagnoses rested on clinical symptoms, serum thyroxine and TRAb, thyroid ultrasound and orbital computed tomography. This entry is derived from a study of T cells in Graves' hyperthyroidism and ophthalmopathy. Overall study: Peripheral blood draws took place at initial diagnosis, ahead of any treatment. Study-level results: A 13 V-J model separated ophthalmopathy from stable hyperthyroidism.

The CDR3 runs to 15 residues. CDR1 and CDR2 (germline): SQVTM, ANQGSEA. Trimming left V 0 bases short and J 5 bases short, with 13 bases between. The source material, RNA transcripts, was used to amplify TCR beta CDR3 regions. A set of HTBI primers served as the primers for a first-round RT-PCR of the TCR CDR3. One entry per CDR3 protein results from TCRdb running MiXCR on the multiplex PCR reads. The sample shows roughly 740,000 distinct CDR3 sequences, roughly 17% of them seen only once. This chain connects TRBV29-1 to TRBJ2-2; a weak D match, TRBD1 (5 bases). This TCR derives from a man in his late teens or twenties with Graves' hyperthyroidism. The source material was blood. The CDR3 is CSVEDRKGVTGELFF. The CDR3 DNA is TGCAGCGTTGAAGATCGGAAAGGGGTAACCGGGGAGCTGTTTTTT.